These 4 T cell receptor beta chains were sequenced from one sample in a study of T cells after yellow fever vaccination. TCRdb redid the calling of the 5' RACE reads with MiXCR, one entry per CDR3 protein. This table has around 350,000 distinct CDR3 sequences, 6.2% appearing once. Sequenced material: PBMCs, taken 5 days after the yellow fever booster vaccination. These receptors all come from a man aged 25 to 45 who received the YFV17D yellow fever vaccine.

This clonotype was detected ten times or more. This rearrangement joins TRBV12-3 or TRBV12-4 to TRBJ2-3; perhaps TRBD2 as D (6 bases). This CDR3 region has 13 residues. With 10 bases removed from V and 2 bases from J, the gap between germline ends came to 13 bases. This CDR3 is CATQDYNTDTQYF. In DNA form, the CDR3 reads TGTGCCACACAGGACTACAACACAGATACGCAGTATTTT.

This clonotype was detected only a few times. At one boundary the junction diverges from the germline segment, which might be a read error. This chain uses TRBV11-1 with TRBJ2-5, with 8 nucleotides matching TRBD1. The CDR3 loop spans 19 amino acids. CDR1 is SGHAT and CDR2 is FQDESV in the germline V gene (reference sequence). CDR3 sequence (DNA): TGTGCCAGCAGCTTCCAGTTGTTCCGCGGACAGGGTGGGCAAGGGACCCAGTACTTC. Translated, it gives CASSFQLFRGQGGQGTQYF.

This clonotype occurred many times. V usage is TRBV7-2 and J usage is TRBJ1-3; D is possibly TRBD1 (6 bases). V lost 4 bases and J 8 bases, leaving 18 bases between the germline ends. Looked up from germline, CDR1 is SGHTA and CDR2 is FQGNSA. CDR3 length: 15 residues. CDR3 loop: CASSSPPGQGDTIYF. Here the CDR3 DNA reads TGTGCCAGCAGCTCGCCACCGGGACAAGGCGACACCATATATTTT.

Remarks on this clonotype: This sequence may be a read error, since a much larger clone differs from it by one base. The V and J genes are TRBV7-2 and TRBJ2-7; TRBD2 agrees at 10 bases. Looked up from germline, CDR1 is SGHTA and CDR2 is FQGNSA. Trimming at V came to 5 bases and at J to 1 base, leaving 5 bases not matched to a gene. CDR3 length: 15 amino acids. The CDR3 DNA follows: TGTACCAGCAGCGCCGGACTAGCGGATTCCTACGAGCAGTACTTC. Translation gives CTSSAGLADSYEQYF.